The entry that follows covers one T cell receptor (beta chain) sequence. TCRdb's copy holds only in-frame clones and misses some; the assay was immunoSEQ multiplex PCR. The table includes around 89,000 clones, approximately 90% detected once. These data originate in a study of T cell responses to AZD1222 COVID-19 vaccine. The CDR3 is made up of 14 amino acids. The germline V and J ends were trimmed by 0 bases and 5 bases, with 10 bases remaining between them. CDR1 and CDR2 from the germline V gene are SGHTA and FQGNSA. The TCR was taken from an adult in good health. The sequenced sample was peripheral blood, obtained on day 0 of AZD1222 vaccination. The chain recombines TRBV7-2 with TRBJ1-2, with D possibly matching TRBD1 (6 bases). This CDR3 is CASSLAPQGYGYTF. For the CDR3, the DNA is TGTGCCAGCAGCTTAGCCCCACAGGGTTATGGCTACACCTTC.